Below are 3 T cell receptor beta chains sequenced from a single sample in a study of cytomegalovirus exposure and HLA in healthy donors. PCR primers comprised 60 Vbeta and 13 Jbeta primers. TCRdb keeps only in-frame clones here, not all; method: immunoSEQ multiplex PCR. The sample has 95,000 to 100,000 clones, under 85% seen once; the top ten hold roughly 2%. Sequencing used PBMCs. The source is a man aged 35-49 years in good health and CMV-seronegative.

The chain's CDR3 is CASSPAQGQGDTQYF. The CDR3 DNA reads TGTGCCAGCAGTCCGGCCCAGGGACAGGGGGATACGCAGTATTTT. The chain uses TRBV25-1 and TRBJ2-3; 10 bases fit TRBD1. The CDR3 runs 15 residues. Germline V gene data show CDR1 as MGHDK and CDR2 as SYGVNS. V lost 5 bases to trimming and J lost 6 bases; unmatched junction nucleotides: 8.

The chain employs TRBV7-2 and TRBJ2-7; 10 nucleotides align to TRBD2. J was trimmed by 4 bases and V by 1 base; bases with no gene match: 7. CDR3 length: 16 amino acids. CDR1 and CDR2 (germline): SGHTA, FQGNSA. CDR3 amino acids: CASSLGPSGGVYEQYF. CDR3 DNA sequence: TGTGCCAGCAGCTTAGGGCCCAGCGGGGGGGTTTACGAGCAGTACTTC.

The chain recombines TRBV7-8 with TRBJ1-4; D ambiguous. V lost 0 bases to trimming and J lost 0 bases, with 14 bases between them. Germline V gives CDR1 SGHVS, CDR2 FQNEAQ. The CDR3 totals 18 residues. CDR3 nucleotides: TGTGCCAGCAGCTTAGCGCGGGTTCATATCCCAACTAATGAAAAACTGTTTTTT. Protein: CASSLARVHIPTNEKLFF. The whole variable domain, remainder taken from reference TRBV7-8 and TRBJ1-4, is GAGVSQSPRYKVAKRGQDVALRCDPISGHVSLFWYQQALGQGPEFLTYFQNEAQLDKSGLPSDRFFAERPEGSVSTLKIQRTQQEDSAVYLCASSLARVHIPTNEKLFFGSGTQLSVL.